This TCR beta chain derives from a study of blood T cell repertoires in COVID-19. Study at large: Acute and convalescent COVID-19 samples came from the United States, Italy and Spain.

Sequencing used immunoSEQ multiplex PCR; TCRdb keeps in-frame clones, though not all of them. The repertoire holds some 350,000 clones, with more than 75% as singletons. Seattle cases were enrolled at active infection and followed longitudinally. Sequencing input: peripheral blood. The sequence came from a woman between 45 and 60 years old with COVID-19, enrolled during active disease.

The CDR3 DNA reads as TGTGCCAGCAGCCATTATTTGGGGGGAGGTTCACCCCTCCACTTT. This codes for CASSHYLGGGSPLHF. V usage is TRBV4-2 and J usage is TRBJ1-6; TRBD1 might be the D (5 bases). V lost 3 bases and J lost 9, with 15 bases in between. CDR1 and CDR2 from the germline V gene are LGHNA and YNFKEQ. The CDR3 is made up of 15 amino acids.